The clone carrying this TCR beta chain has a handful of counts. CDR3 size: 13 residues. Germline CDR1 reads KGHSH; CDR2 reads LQKENI. V lost 4 bases to trimming and J lost 5 bases; unmatched junction nucleotides: 3. Libraries were prepared by immunoSEQ multiplex PCR; TCRdb keeps only in-frame clonotypes and omits some of them. This repertoire shows 90,000 or so clones, roughly 85% found once; its top ten account for 20% to 25%. This entry belongs to a study of cytomegalovirus exposure and HLA in healthy donors. The sequencing sample was made of PBMCs. J is TRBJ2-7 and V is TRBV18; 9 positions agree with TRBD1. The sequence was obtained from a man aged 18 to 29 in good health and CMV-seropositive. The CDR3 DNA reads TGTGCCAGCTCACAGGACAGGGGCCACGAGCAGTACTTC. Translation gives CASSQDRGHEQYF. The full variable domain, its missing parts supplied by reference TRBV18 and TRBJ2-7, is NAGVMQNPRHLVRRRGQEARLRCSPMKGHSHVYWYRQLPEEGLKFMVYLQKENIIDESGMPKERFSAEFPKEGPSILRIQQVVRGDSAAYFCASSQDRGHEQYFGPGTRLTVT.